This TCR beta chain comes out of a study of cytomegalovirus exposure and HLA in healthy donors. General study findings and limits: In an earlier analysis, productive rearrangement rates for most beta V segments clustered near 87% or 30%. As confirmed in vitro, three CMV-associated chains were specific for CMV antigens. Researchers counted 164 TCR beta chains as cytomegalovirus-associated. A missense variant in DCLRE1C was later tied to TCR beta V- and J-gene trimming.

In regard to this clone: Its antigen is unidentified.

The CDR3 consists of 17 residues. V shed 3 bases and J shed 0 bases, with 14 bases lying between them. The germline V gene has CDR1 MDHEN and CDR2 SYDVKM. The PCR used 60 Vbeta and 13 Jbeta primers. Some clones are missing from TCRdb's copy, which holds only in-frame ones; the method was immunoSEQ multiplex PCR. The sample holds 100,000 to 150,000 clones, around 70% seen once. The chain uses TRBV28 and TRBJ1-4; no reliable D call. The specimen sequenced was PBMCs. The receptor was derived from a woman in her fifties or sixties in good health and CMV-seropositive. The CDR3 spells CASSFSGGAATNEKLFF. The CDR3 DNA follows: TGTGCCAGCAGTTTTTCGGGTGGAGCTGCAACTAATGAAAAACTGTTTTTT.